This T cell receptor (beta chain) was recorded in a study of T cell repertoires in cytomegalovirus infection. Study as a whole: Shared public TCR beta signatures pointed to both CMV infection and a matching HLA type. Study results and limitations: The study identified carriers of CMV plus the relevant HLA from cumulative public TCR beta family frequency. CMV-specific HLA-C-restricted TCR beta clonotypes dominated the ex vivo response.

This clonotype came up many times. Its specificity is not known. Germline V lookup: CDR1 SEHNR, CDR2 FQNEAQ (reference sequence). V lost 1 base and J lost 2, with 4 bases in between. The CDR3 totals 13 residues. TCRdb analysed the reads with MiXCR anew, one entry per CDR3 protein. The sample includes fewer than 250,000 distinct CDR3 sequences, roughly an eighth of them seen just once. The clonotype originates from a human donor in good health (CMV status not recorded). Some clones in this sample may be carry-over from other donors' samples. The specimen sequenced was PBMCs. The chain joins TRBV7-9 to TRBJ2-3; D is uncertain. CDR3 DNA sequence: TGTGCCAGCAGCTTAGAATACACAGATACGCAGTATTTT. It encodes CASSLEYTDTQYF.